This T cell receptor beta chain was captured in a study of T cell responses to AZD1222 COVID-19 vaccine. Study at large: Second doses were pooled across both intervals (about 4 or about 12 weeks).

Notes on the study in general: Most donors were white British and more were female, and clonal diversity was possibly underestimated.

Clones were read by immunoSEQ multiplex PCR, and TCRdb kept only the in-frame ones, dropping some. The sample shows about 170,000 clones, 75% to 95% of them seen only once. The CDR3 has 15 residues. The germline CDR1 and CDR2 sequences are SGHAT and FQNNGV. The junction had 9 bases not matched to a gene; V was cut back by 4 bases and J by 7 bases. Remarks on this clone: Antigen unknown.

This specimen was peripheral blood, taken on day 0 of AZD1222 vaccination. The receptor was isolated from an adult in good health. V is TRBV11-2 and J is TRBJ2-4; 8 bases fit TRBD2. The CDR3 reads CASSSAGGRVNIQYF. Written as DNA, the CDR3 is TGTGCCAGCAGCTCCGCGGGAGGCAGGGTGAACATTCAGTACTTC.